The following is a T cell receptor (beta chain) sequence with its context. Its matching antigen is unknown. As to treatment: oral pan-JAK inhibitor, 5-10 mg twice daily. Peripheral blood, together with lesional scalp punch biopsies, was collected from alopecia areata patients. The data derive from a study of CD8+ T cells in alopecia areata. Study results and caveats: Many of the expanded lesional clones endured in scalp and blood while on tofacitinib. Possibly because of HLA-related factors, TCR sharing was less clear across patients than in mice. Scalp clonality and expanded CD8+ clones among the top 100 showed significant decreases with tofacitinib.

Extracted RNA was reverse transcribed, and the resulting cDNA served as sequencing template. Generated by immunoSEQ multiplex PCR, the TCRdb table keeps only in-frame clones and is missing some. In the table there are roughly 190,000 clones, over 55% of which are singletons. V lost 1 base to trimming and J lost 7 bases, with 13 bases between them. This CDR3 has 13 amino acids. CDR1 SQVTM and CDR2 ANQGSEA come from the germline V gene. The sample was CD4+ T cells sorted from blood, taken at week 24, from a patient treated with tofacitinib. The V gene is TRBV29-1, the J gene TRBJ1-2, with D tentatively TRBD1 (5 bases). The TCR originated in a human donor with alopecia areata. The chain's CDR3 is CSVEAPPGTGYTF. Here the CDR3 DNA reads TGCAGCGTTGAAGCCCCCCCAGGGACTGGCTACACCTTC.